Included here is one TCR beta chain sequence, with context. TCRdb's table, derived via immunoSEQ multiplex PCR, lists solely in-frame clones and lacks some. There are about 30,000 clones in the sample, with about 6.4% held by the top ten. The entry originates in a study of T cells in women clearing cervical HPV infection. Study-wide context: Controls gave blood once infection was undetectable; cases at lesion identification. With HLA typing for only a few women, HLA confounding remains possible.

Dot-blot hybridization genotyped cervical HPV amplified with MY09/MY11 PCR. The sample taken for sequencing was blood buffy coat. The clonotype was recovered from a woman aged 18 to 75 with a cervical HPV16 infection that either progressed to CIN3+ or cleared (not recorded which).

The CDR3 region is CASSLDRSTYEQYF. The sequenced part of the CDR3 DNA is TGTGCCAGCAGTTTGGACAGGTCCACCTACGAG. The chain recombines TRBV7-9 with TRBJ2-7; TRBD1 aligns across 7 bases. Read sequence stops 3 residues before the CDR3 end, and the germline J gene provides the missing end. The germline CDR1 and CDR2 sequences are SEHNR and FQNEAQ (reference sequence). V dropped 6 bases and J dropped 2; count of bases not matched to a gene: 7. The length of the CDR3 is 14 residues.